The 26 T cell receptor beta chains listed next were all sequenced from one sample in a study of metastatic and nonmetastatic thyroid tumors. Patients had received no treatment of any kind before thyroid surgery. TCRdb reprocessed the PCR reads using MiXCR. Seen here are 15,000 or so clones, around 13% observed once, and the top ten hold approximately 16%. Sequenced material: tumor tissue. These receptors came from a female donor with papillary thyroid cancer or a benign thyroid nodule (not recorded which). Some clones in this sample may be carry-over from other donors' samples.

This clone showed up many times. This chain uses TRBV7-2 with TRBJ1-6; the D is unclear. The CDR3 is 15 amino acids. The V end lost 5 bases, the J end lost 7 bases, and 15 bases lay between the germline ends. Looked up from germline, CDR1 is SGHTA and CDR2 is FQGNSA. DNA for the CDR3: TGTGCCAGCAGCCTGAGGCAGGCGCCCAATTCACCCCTCCACTTT. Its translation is CASSLRQAPNSPLHF.

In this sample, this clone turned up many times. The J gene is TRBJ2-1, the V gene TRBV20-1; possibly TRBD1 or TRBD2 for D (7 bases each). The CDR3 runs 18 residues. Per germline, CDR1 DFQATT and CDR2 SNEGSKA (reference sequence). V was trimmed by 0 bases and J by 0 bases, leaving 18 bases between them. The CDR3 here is CSARDRGRGPSSYNEQFF. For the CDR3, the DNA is TGCAGTGCTAGAGACAGGGGGAGGGGGCCCAGCTCCTACAATGAGCAGTTCTTC.

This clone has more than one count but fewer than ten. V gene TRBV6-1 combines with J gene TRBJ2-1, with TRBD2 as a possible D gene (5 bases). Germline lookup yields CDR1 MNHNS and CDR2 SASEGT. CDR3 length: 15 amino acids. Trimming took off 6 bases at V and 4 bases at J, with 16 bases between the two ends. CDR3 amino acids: CASSLSEGGYNEQFF. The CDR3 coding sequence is TGTGCCAGCAGCCTTAGCGAAGGTGGTTACAATGAGCAGTTCTTC.

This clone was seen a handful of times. This chain's CDR3 is CATGGQGLGEQYF. Here the CDR3 DNA reads TGTGCGACGGGAGGGCAAGGACTCGGCGAGCAGTACTTC. The chain recombines TRBV19 with TRBJ2-7; 8 bases match TRBD2. The germline CDR1 and CDR2 sequences are LNHDA and SQIVND (reference sequence). The CDR3 is made up of 13 amino acids.

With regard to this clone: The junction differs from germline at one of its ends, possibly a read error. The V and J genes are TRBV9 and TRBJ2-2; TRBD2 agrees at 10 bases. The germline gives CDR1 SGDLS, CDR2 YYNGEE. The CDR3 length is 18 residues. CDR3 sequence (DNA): TGTGCCAGCAGCGTAGGCGCTAGCGGGGGCCCGAACACCGGGGAGCTGTTCTTT. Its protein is CASSVGASGGPNTGELFF.

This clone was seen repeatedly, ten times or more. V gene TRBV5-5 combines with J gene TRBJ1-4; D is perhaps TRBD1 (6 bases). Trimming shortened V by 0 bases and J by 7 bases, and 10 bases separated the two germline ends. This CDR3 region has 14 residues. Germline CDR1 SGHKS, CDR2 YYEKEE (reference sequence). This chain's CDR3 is CASSLVGAGEKLFF. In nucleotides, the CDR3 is TGTGCCAGCAGCTTGGTGGGGGCTGGTGAAAAACTGTTTTTT. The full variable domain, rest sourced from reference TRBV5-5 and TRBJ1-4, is DAGVTQSPTHLIKTRGQQVTLRCSPISGHKSVSWYQQVLGQGPQFIFQYYEKEERGRGNFPDRFSARQFPNYSSELNVNALLLGDSALYLCASSLVGAGEKLFFGSGTQLSVL.

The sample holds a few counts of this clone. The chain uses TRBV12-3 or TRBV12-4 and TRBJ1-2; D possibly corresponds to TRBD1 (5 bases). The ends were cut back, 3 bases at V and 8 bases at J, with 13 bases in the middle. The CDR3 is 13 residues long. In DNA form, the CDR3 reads TGTGCCAGCAGTTTTCAGGGTTTCGGCGGCTACACCTTC. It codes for CASSFQGFGGYTF.

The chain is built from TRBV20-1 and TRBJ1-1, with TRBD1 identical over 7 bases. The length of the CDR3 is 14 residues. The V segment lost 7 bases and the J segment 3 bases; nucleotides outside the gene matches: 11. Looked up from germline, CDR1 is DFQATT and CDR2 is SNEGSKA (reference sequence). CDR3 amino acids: CSVKTGKSDTEAFF. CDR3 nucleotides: TGCAGTGTTAAGACAGGGAAGAGTGACACTGAAGCTTTCTTT.

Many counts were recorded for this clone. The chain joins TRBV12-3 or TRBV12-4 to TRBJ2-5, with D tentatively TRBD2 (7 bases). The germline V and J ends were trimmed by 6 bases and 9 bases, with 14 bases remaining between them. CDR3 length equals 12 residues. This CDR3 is CASSHGGQAQYF. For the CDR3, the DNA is TGTGCCAGCAGCCACGGGGGGCAGGCCCAGTACTTC.

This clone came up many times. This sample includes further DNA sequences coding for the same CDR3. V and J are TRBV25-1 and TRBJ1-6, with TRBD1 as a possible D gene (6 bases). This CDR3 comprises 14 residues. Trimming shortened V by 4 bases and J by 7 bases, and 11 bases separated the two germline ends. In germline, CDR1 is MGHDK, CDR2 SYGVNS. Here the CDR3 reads CASSARTENSPLHF. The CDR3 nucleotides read TGTGCCAGCAGTGCTAGGACAGAAAATTCACCCCTCCACTTT.

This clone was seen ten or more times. The CDR3 DNA follows: TGTGCCAGCAGCTTAGGGCGCCAATCCTACGAGCAGTACTTC. Translating it yields CASSLGRQSYEQYF. The chain couples TRBV7-8 to TRBJ2-7; D is ambiguous. This CDR3 comprises 14 residues. Germline lookup yields CDR1 SGHVS and CDR2 FQNEAQ. V was clipped by 1 base and J by 1 base, with 8 bases between them.

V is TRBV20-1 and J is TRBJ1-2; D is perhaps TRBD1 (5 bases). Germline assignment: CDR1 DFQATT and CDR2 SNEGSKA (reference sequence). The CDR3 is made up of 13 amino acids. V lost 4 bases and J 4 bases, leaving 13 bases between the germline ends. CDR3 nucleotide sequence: TGCAGTGCTACCCACGGGGCGGTCTATGGCTACACCTTC. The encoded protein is CSATHGAVYGYTF.

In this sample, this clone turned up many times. The CDR3 here is CSSRDLQETQYF. The CDR3, as DNA: TGCAGCTCCCGGGATCTCCAAGAGACCCAGTACTTC. The rearrangement links TRBV29-1 to TRBJ2-5; D perhaps matches TRBD2 (5 bases). The CDR3 is made up of 12 amino acids. Deletions cut 8 bases from V and 1 base from J, with 11 bases between. Germline lookup yields CDR1 SQVTM and CDR2 ANQGSEA.

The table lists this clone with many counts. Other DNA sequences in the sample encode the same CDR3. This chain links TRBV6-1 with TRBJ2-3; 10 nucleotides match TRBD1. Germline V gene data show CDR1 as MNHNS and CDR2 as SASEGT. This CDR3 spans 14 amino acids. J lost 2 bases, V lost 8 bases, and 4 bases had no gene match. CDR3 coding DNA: TGTGCCAGCGGACAGGGGGGCGACACAGATACGCAGTATTTT. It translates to CASGQGGDTDTQYF.

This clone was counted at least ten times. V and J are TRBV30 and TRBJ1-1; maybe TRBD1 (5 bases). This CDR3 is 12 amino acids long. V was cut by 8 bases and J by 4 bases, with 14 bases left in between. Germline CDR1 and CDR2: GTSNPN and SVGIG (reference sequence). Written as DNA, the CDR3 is TGTGCCGGCTCAGGGTCGGGCACTGAAGCTTTCTTT. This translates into CAGSGSGTEAFF.

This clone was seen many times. The CDR3 reads CASSPGSGRYEQYF. The CDR3 bases are TGTGCCAGCTCACCAGGATCAGGCCGCTACGAGCAGTACTTC. The chain is built from TRBV18 and TRBJ2-7; D ambiguous. V dropped 2 bases and J dropped 3 bases, with 11 bases sitting between them. Germline loops: CDR1 KGHSH, CDR2 LQKENI. The CDR3 extends over 14 amino acids.

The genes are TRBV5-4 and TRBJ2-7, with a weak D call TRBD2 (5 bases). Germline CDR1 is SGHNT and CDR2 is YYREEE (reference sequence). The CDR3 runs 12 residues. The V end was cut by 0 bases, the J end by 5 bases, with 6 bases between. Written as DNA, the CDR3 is TGTGCCAGCAGCTTGGCGGGGAACGAGCAGTACTTC. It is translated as CASSLAGNEQYF.

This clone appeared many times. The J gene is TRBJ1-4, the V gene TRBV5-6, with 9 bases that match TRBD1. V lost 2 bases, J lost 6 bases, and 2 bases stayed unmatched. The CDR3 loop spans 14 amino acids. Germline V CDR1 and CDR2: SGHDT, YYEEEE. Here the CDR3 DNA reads TGTGCCAGCAGCTTACGGACAGGGGATGAAAAACTGTTTTTT. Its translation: CASSLRTGDEKLFF.

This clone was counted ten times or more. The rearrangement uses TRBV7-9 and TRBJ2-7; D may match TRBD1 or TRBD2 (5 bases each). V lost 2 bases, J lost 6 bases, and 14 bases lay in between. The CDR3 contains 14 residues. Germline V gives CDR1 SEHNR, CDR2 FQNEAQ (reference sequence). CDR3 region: CASSLSGTPGEQYF. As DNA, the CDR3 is TGTGCCAGCAGCTTAAGTGGGACCCCTGGCGAGCAGTACTTC. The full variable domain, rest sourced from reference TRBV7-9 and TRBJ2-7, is DTGVSQNPRHKITKRGQNVTFRCDPISEHNRLYWYRQTLGQGPEFLTYFQNEAQLEKSRLLSDRFSAERPKGSFSTLEIQRTEQGDSAMYLCASSLSGTPGEQYFGPGTRLTVT.

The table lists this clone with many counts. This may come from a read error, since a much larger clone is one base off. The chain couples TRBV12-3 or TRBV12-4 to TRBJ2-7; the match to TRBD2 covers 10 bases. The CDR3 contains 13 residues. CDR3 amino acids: CASGSGRAYGQYF. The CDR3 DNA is TGTGCCAGCGGCAGCGGGAGGGCCTACGGGCAGTACTTC.

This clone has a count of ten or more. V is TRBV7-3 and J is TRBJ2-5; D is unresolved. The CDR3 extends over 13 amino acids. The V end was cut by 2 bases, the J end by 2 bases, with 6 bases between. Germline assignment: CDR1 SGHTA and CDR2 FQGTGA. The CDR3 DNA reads TGTGCCAGCAGCTTATTGCCTCAAGAGACCCAGTACTTC. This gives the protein CASSLLPQETQYF.

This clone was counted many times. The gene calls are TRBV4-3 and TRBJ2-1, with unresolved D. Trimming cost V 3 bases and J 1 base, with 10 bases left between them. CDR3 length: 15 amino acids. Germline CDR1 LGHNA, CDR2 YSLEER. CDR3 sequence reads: CASSQSTPSYNEQFF. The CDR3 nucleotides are TGCGCCAGCAGCCAGTCTACACCATCCTACAATGAGCAGTTCTTC.

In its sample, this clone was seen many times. CDR3 in amino acids: CASSEMWLAATDTQYF. CDR3 in DNA: TGTGCCAGCAGTGAAATGTGGCTAGCGGCCACAGATACGCAGTATTTT. The chain joins TRBV2 to TRBJ2-3; 7 bases align to TRBD2. The CDR3 totals 16 residues. J was trimmed by 2 bases and V by 2 bases; bases with no gene match: 7. CDR1 is SNHLY, CDR2 FYNNEI, per germline.

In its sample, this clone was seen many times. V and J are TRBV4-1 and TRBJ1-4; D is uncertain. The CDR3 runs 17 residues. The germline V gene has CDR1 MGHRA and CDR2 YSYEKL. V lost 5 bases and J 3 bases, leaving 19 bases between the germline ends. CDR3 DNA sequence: TGCGCCAGCAGCTACCCTGGCTTCGCCGGCCCTAATGAAAAACTGTTTTTT. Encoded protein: CASSYPGFAGPNEKLFF.

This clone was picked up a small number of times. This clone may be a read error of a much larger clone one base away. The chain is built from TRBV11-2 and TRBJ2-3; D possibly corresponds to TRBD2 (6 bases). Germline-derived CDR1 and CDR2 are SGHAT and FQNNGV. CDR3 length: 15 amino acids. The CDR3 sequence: CAGSLVGTLADTQYF. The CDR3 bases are TGTGCCGGCAGCTTAGTGGGGACTCTAGCCGATACGCAGTATTTT. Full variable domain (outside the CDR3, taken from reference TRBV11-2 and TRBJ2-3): EAGVAQSPRYKIIEKRQSVAFWCNPISGHATLYWYQQILGQGPKLLIQFQNNGVVDDSQLPKDRFSAERLKGVDSTLKIQPAKLEDSAVYLCAGSLVGTLADTQYFGPGTRLTVL.

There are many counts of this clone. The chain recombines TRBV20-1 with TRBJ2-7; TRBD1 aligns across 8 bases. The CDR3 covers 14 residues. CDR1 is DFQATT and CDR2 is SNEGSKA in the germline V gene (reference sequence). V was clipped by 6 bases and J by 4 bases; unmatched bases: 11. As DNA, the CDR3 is TGCAGTGCCCCAGCTATGGGGACAGGATACGAGCAGTACTTC. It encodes CSAPAMGTGYEQYF.